This TCR beta chain is drawn from a study of cytomegalovirus exposure and HLA in healthy donors. Per the germline V gene, CDR1 is SGHNT and CDR2 is YYREEE (reference sequence). Trimming cost V 3 bases and J 1 base; bases outside gene matches: 3. This CDR3 is 15 amino acids long. The PCR was carried out with 60 Vbeta primers and 13 Jbeta primers. Data came from immunoSEQ multiplex PCR; TCRdb stores just in-frame clones and leaves some out. The table lists about 190,000 clones, just under 75% of them singletons. Whole-study results and caveats: Later analysis reportedly placed an Asian-associated ancestry cluster below the roughly 700-donor mean in N-insertions. Later on, a genetic analysis was performed. It linked a missense variant in DCLRE1C with V- and J-gene trimming of TCR beta. Because they were indistinguishable, some V segments, including TRBV6-2 and TRBV6-3, were excluded.

On this clone: Its matching antigen is unknown.

The TCR originated in a man aged 25-45 years in good health and CMV-seropositive. The chain is built from TRBV5-4 and TRBJ2-5, with 10 bases aligning to TRBD2. Sample: PBMCs. CDR3 loop: CASSSSGSPQETQYF. The CDR3 coding sequence is TGTGCCAGCAGCTCTAGCGGGAGCCCCCAAGAGACCCAGTACTTC. Complete variable domain (other parts from reference TRBV5-4 and TRBJ2-5): ETGVTQSPTHLIKTRGQQVTLRCSSQSGHNTVSWYQQALGQGPQFIFQYYREEENGRGNFPPRFSGLQFPNYSSELNVNALELDDSALYLCASSSSGSPQETQYFGPGTRLLVL.